Listed below are T cell receptor beta chains from one sample, sequenced in a study of cytomegalovirus exposure and HLA in healthy donors. Profiled with immunoSEQ multiplex PCR; TCRdb holds only in-frame clones, not every one. Among some 190,000 clones listed, around 79% were seen once. Sequenced: PBMCs. All receptors come from a woman between 50 and 59 years old in good health and CMV-seronegative. CDR3s include the opening cysteine and the closing phenylalanine or tryptophan. The order of the fields is clone size, V gene, J gene, D gene, CDR3 protein, CDR3 DNA. D genes are given only for firm matches. A clone size is listed for some rows: how often the clone was seen (once, few, many), or a class if it is expanded.

clone size: -; V gene: TRBV11-1; J gene: TRBJ1-2; D gene: TRBD1; CDR3 protein: CASSPPTGSSYGYTF; CDR3 DNA: TGTGCCAGCAGCCCACCGACAGGGTCAAGCTATGGCTACACCTTC
clone size: -; V gene: TRBV6-1; J gene: TRBJ2-3; D gene: -; CDR3 protein: CASRDNRISTDTQYF; CDR3 DNA: TGTGCCAGCAGGGACAATCGGATTAGCACAGATACGCAGTATTTT
clone size: -; V gene: TRBV27; J gene: TRBJ1-1; D gene: -; CDR3 protein: CASSIKTANTEAFF; CDR3 DNA: TGTGCCAGCAGTATAAAGACAGCGAACACTGAAGCTTTCTTT
clone size: -; V gene: TRBV9; J gene: TRBJ1-4; D gene: -; CDR3 protein: CASSASGSTNEKLFF; CDR3 DNA: TGTGCCAGCAGCGCCTCCGGGTCAACTAATGAAAAACTGTTTTTT
clone size: -; V gene: TRBV9; J gene: TRBJ2-7; D gene: TRBD2; CDR3 protein: CASSPGLAGPKRSSYEQYF; CDR3 DNA: TGTGCCAGCAGCCCCGGACTAGCGGGACCCAAAAGGAGCTCCTACGAGCAGTACTTC
clone size: few; V gene: TRBV4-3; J gene: TRBJ1-2; D gene: -; CDR3 protein: CASSQEFPAGYGYTF; CDR3 DNA: TGCGCCAGCAGCCAAGAATTTCCGGCGGGCTATGGCTACACCTTC
clone size: -; V gene: TRBV5-1; J gene: TRBJ2-3; D gene: -; CDR3 protein: CATRGGVSTDTQYF; CDR3 DNA: TGCGCCACCAGGGGAGGGGTTAGCACAGATACGCAGTATTTT
clone size: -; V gene: TRBV4-1; J gene: TRBJ2-7; D gene: TRBD2; CDR3 protein: CASSQPPGTTAREQYF; CDR3 DNA: TGCGCCAGCAGCCAGCCACCCGGGACTACCGCCCGCGAGCAGTACTTC
clone size: -; V gene: TRBV18; J gene: TRBJ1-2; D gene: -; CDR3 protein: CASSPHSYGYTF; CDR3 DNA: TGTGCCAGCTCACCACATAGCTATGGCTACACCTTC
clone size: -; V gene: TRBV2; J gene: TRBJ1-2; D gene: -; CDR3 protein: CASSEGRIANYGYTF; CDR3 DNA: TGTGCCAGCAGTGAAGGCAGGATCGCTAACTATGGCTACACCTTC
clone size: -; V gene: TRBV7-8; J gene: TRBJ1-2; D gene: TRBD1; CDR3 protein: CASSLGDRTNYGYTF; CDR3 DNA: TGTGCCAGCAGCTTAGGGGACAGGACTAACTATGGCTACACCTTC
clone size: -; V gene: TRBV2; J gene: TRBJ2-7; D gene: TRBD2; CDR3 protein: CASSTQGGVGHEQYF; CDR3 DNA: TGTGCCAGCAGTACCCAGGGAGGGGTCGGCCACGAGCAGTACTTC
clone size: -; V gene: TRBV4-2; J gene: TRBJ2-3; D gene: TRBD2; CDR3 protein: CASSQDLRTSGATDTQYF; CDR3 DNA: TGTGCCAGCAGCCAAGATCTAAGGACTAGCGGGGCCACAGATACGCAGTATTTT
clone size: -; V gene: TRBV28; J gene: TRBJ1-2; D gene: TRBD1; CDR3 protein: CASSSPGQGYGYTF; CDR3 DNA: TGTGCCAGCAGTTCCCCGGGACAGGGCTATGGCTACACCTTC
clone size: -; V gene: TRBV18; J gene: TRBJ1-2; D gene: -; CDR3 protein: CASSDSNYGYTF; CDR3 DNA: TGTGCCAGCTCTGACAGTAACTATGGCTACACCTTC
clone size: -; V gene: TRBV6-5; J gene: TRBJ1-2; D gene: -; CDR3 protein: CASSYSWGGYGYTF; CDR3 DNA: TGTGCCAGCAGTTACTCGTGGGGGGGCTATGGCTACACCTTC
clone size: -; V gene: TRBV7-9; J gene: TRBJ1-4; D gene: -; CDR3 protein: CASSSGPGATNEKLFF; CDR3 DNA: TGTGCCAGCAGCTCCGGACCGGGGGCAACTAATGAAAAACTGTTTTTT
clone size: -; V gene: TRBV5-1; J gene: TRBJ1-4; D gene: -; CDR3 protein: CASSGGWMGGEKLFF; CDR3 DNA: TGCGCCAGCAGTGGGGGATGGATGGGAGGTGAAAAACTGTTTTTT
clone size: -; V gene: TRBV6-6; J gene: TRBJ1-5; D gene: -; CDR3 protein: CASRDWGGDNQPQHF; CDR3 DNA: TGTGCCAGCAGGGACTGGGGGGGGGACAATCAGCCCCAGCATTTT
clone size: -; V gene: TRBV9; J gene: TRBJ2-7; D gene: TRBD1; CDR3 protein: CASSVDLDRGEQYF; CDR3 DNA: TGTGCCAGCAGCGTAGATCTGGACAGGGGCGAGCAGTACTTC
clone size: -; V gene: TRBV9; J gene: TRBJ2-3; D gene: TRBD2; CDR3 protein: CASSPGGAVRADTQYF; CDR3 DNA: TGTGCCAGCAGCCCCGGGGGGGCCGTGCGGGCAGATACGCAGTATTTT
clone size: -; V gene: TRBV7-2; J gene: TRBJ2-7; D gene: TRBD1; CDR3 protein: CASSLAGGQGAYEQYF; CDR3 DNA: TGTGCCAGCAGCTTAGCGGGGGGACAGGGGGCTTACGAGCAGTACTTC
clone size: -; V gene: TRBV5-1; J gene: TRBJ1-5; D gene: -; CDR3 protein: CASSLGSGSGSNQPQHF; CDR3 DNA: TGCGCCAGCAGCTTGGGTTCAGGTAGTGGAAGCAATCAGCCCCAGCATTTT
clone size: few; V gene: TRBV6-8; J gene: TRBJ1-1; D gene: -; CDR3 protein: CASSYHSRTEAFF; CDR3 DNA: TGTGCCAGCAGTTACCACAGTCGCACTGAAGCTTTCTTT
clone size: -; V gene: TRBV5-1; J gene: TRBJ2-7; D gene: -; CDR3 protein: CASSSEGYEQYF; CDR3 DNA: TGCGCCAGCAGCTCAGAGGGCTACGAGCAGTACTTC
clone size: once; V gene: TRBV7-2; J gene: TRBJ1-1; D gene: TRBD1; CDR3 protein: CASSFDRGRGTEAFF; CDR3 DNA: TGTGCCAGCAGCTTCGACAGGGGAAGAGGGACTGAAGCTTTCTTT
clone size: -; V gene: TRBV2; J gene: TRBJ1-2; D gene: TRBD1; CDR3 protein: CASSEDGRGRAYGYTF; CDR3 DNA: TGTGCCAGCAGTGAAGACGGCAGGGGGCGCGCCTATGGCTACACCTTC
clone size: -; V gene: TRBV5-1; J gene: TRBJ1-6; D gene: TRBD1; CDR3 protein: CASSLWPLAGDSSYNSPLHF; CDR3 DNA: TGCGCCAGCAGCTTATGGCCCCTCGCAGGGGACAGCTCCTATAATTCACCCCTCCACTTT
clone size: -; V gene: TRBV9; J gene: TRBJ2-2; D gene: TRBD1; CDR3 protein: CASSGQGAIGELFF; CDR3 DNA: TGTGCCAGCAGCGGACAGGGGGCGATCGGGGAGCTGTTTTTT
clone size: -; V gene: TRBV11-3; J gene: TRBJ2-7; D gene: TRBD2; CDR3 protein: CASSPKGSGRARYEQYF; CDR3 DNA: TGTGCCAGCAGCCCTAAAGGTAGCGGGAGGGCCAGGTACGAGCAGTACTTC
clone size: few; V gene: TRBV15; J gene: TRBJ1-6; D gene: -; CDR3 protein: CATSRASYNSPLHF; CDR3 DNA: TGTGCCACCAGCAGGGCTTCCTATAATTCACCCCTCCACTTT
clone size: -; V gene: TRBV7-9; J gene: TRBJ2-1; D gene: -; CDR3 protein: CASSLTPGSSYNEQFF; CDR3 DNA: TGTGCCAGCAGCTTGACTCCTGGGAGCTCCTACAATGAGCAGTTCTTC
clone size: -; V gene: TRBV5-1; J gene: TRBJ2-2; D gene: -; CDR3 protein: CASSLVRQRKNTGELFF; CDR3 DNA: TGCGCCAGCAGCTTGGTACGACAGCGTAAGAACACCGGGGAGCTGTTTTTT
clone size: -; V gene: TRBV5-1; J gene: TRBJ1-6; D gene: TRBD1; CDR3 protein: CASSLAETGQGNSPLHF; CDR3 DNA: TGCGCCAGCAGCTTGGCCGAGACAGGACAGGGGAATTCACCCCTCCACTTT
clone size: few; V gene: TRBV4-1; J gene: TRBJ2-3; D gene: TRBD2; CDR3 protein: CASSQLGLVVDTQYF; CDR3 DNA: TGCGCCAGCAGCCAACTGGGACTAGTTGTCGATACGCAGTATTTT
clone size: once; V gene: TRBV11-2; J gene: TRBJ2-1; D gene: -; CDR3 protein: CASSLGEGGLREQFF; CDR3 DNA: TGTGCCAGCAGCTTAGGGGAGGGGGGTCTCAGGGAGCAGTTCTTC
clone size: -; V gene: TRBV27; J gene: TRBJ2-6; D gene: -; CDR3 protein: CASSPYRSGANVLTF; CDR3 DNA: TGTGCCAGCAGTCCCTACAGATCTGGGGCCAACGTCCTGACTTTC
clone size: -; V gene: TRBV4-3; J gene: TRBJ1-1; D gene: TRBD1; CDR3 protein: CASSQTGTGGRNTEAFF; CDR3 DNA: TGCGCCAGCAGCCAAACCGGGACAGGGGGCCGAAACACTGAAGCTTTCTTT
clone size: once; V gene: TRBV19; J gene: TRBJ1-1; D gene: TRBD1; CDR3 protein: CASSIWGTGVTEAFF; CDR3 DNA: TGTGCCAGTAGTATTTGGGGGACAGGGGTAACTGAAGCTTTCTTT
clone size: -; V gene: TRBV13; J gene: TRBJ2-3; D gene: TRBD1; CDR3 protein: CASSSGDRGTDTQYF; CDR3 DNA: TGTGCCAGCAGCTCCGGGGACAGGGGCACAGATACGCAGTATTTT
clone size: -; V gene: TRBV7-3; J gene: TRBJ1-3; D gene: TRBD1; CDR3 protein: CASSLTGGSGNTIYF; CDR3 DNA: TGTGCCAGCAGCTTGACAGGGGGCTCTGGAAACACCATATATTTT
clone size: -; V gene: TRBV13; J gene: TRBJ1-3; D gene: -; CDR3 protein: CASRSVLSGNTIYF; CDR3 DNA: TGTGCCAGCAGATCTGTCCTCTCTGGAAACACCATATATTTT
clone size: -; V gene: TRBV5-4; J gene: TRBJ1-2; D gene: -; CDR3 protein: CASSASGGNYGYTF; CDR3 DNA: TGTGCCAGCAGCGCCTCGGGGGGTAACTATGGCTACACCTTC
clone size: -; V gene: TRBV19; J gene: TRBJ2-1; D gene: TRBD2; CDR3 protein: CASSMRRGANNEQFF; CDR3 DNA: TGTGCCAGTAGTATGCGGCGGGGGGCTAACAATGAGCAGTTCTTC
clone size: -; V gene: TRBV7-9; J gene: TRBJ1-1; D gene: TRBD1; CDR3 protein: CSSSPDRAWAFF; CDR3 DNA: TGTTCCAGCAGCCCTGACAGGGCTTGGGCTTTCTTT